Shown below are 31 T cell receptor beta chains from a single sample sequenced in a study of cytomegalovirus exposure and HLA in healthy donors. The PCR ran on 60 Vbeta and 13 Jbeta primers. Some clones are missing from TCRdb's copy, which holds only in-frame ones; the method was immunoSEQ multiplex PCR. The repertoire holds 150,000 to 200,000 clones, with 81% as singletons. Sequenced sample: PBMCs. The receptors stem from a young woman in good health and CMV-seropositive.

This sequence joins TRBV10-3 and TRBJ2-3; possibly TRBD1 for D (7 bases). There are 14 residues in the CDR3. Looked up from germline, CDR1 is ENHRY and CDR2 is SYGVKD. V lost 7 bases and J lost 7, with 18 bases in between. Here the CDR3 DNA reads TGTGCCATCACCGACAGGGAGGATGGAAATACGCAGTATTTT. This encodes CAITDREDGNTQYF.

The chain carries TRBV5-1 and TRBJ2-3; 9 nucleotides agree with TRBD1. The CDR3 sequence is 15 residues long. V shed 2 bases, J shed 4 bases, and the junction held 5 bases outside the gene matches. The germline gives CDR1 SGHRS, CDR2 YFSETQ. The CDR3: CASSLQGAIADTQYF. In DNA form, the CDR3 reads TGCGCCAGCAGCTTACAGGGGGCGATTGCAGATACGCAGTATTTT.

The V and J genes are TRBV2 and TRBJ1-1; 9 bases match TRBD1. Looked up from germline, CDR1 is SNHLY and CDR2 is FYNNEI. This CDR3 region has 15 residues. Losses at the gene ends were 6 bases for V and 0 bases for J; bases not matched to a gene: 5. The CDR3 loop is CASRAGQGMNTEAFF. DNA of the CDR3: TGTGCCAGCAGGGCCGGACAGGGGATGAACACTGAAGCTTTCTTT.

This clone showed up just a few times. The chain has TRBV27 and TRBJ2-2; D is uncertain. The CDR3 is 13 residues long. Germline lookup yields CDR1 MNHEY and CDR2 SMNVEV (reference sequence). Deletions cut 6 bases from V and 1 base from J, with 6 bases between. The CDR3 coding sequence is TGTGCCAGCAGAAGCTGGAACACCGGGGAGCTGTTTTTT. This sequence encodes CASRSWNTGELFF.

The rearrangement links TRBV6-5 to TRBJ1-2; 7 bases align to TRBD1. V shed 5 bases, J shed 8 bases, and the junction held 8 bases outside the gene matches. There are 13 residues in the CDR3. Germline CDR1 MNHEY, CDR2 SVGAGI. Here the CDR3 DNA reads TGTGCCAGCAGTCCCCGACAGGGTTCCGGCTACACCTTC. Translating gives CASSPRQGSGYTF.

J is TRBJ2-2 and V is TRBV6-5, with TRBD2 matching 7 bases. This CDR3 region has 14 residues. With V trimmed by 1 base and J by 5 bases, 1 base remained unmatched. Germline V CDR1 and CDR2: MNHEY, SVGAGI. DNA for the CDR3: TGTGCCAGCAGTTACTACGGGGGGACCGGGGAGCTGTTTTTT. The encoded protein is CASSYYGGTGELFF.

This clone was observed a handful of times. The chain employs TRBV30 and TRBJ1-1, with 12 positions matching TRBD1. With 4 bases clipped from V and 7 bases from J, the junction kept 7 bases outside the gene matches. Germline values: CDR1 GTSNPN, CDR2 SVGIG (reference sequence). This CDR3 is built from 14 residues. CDR3 residues: CAWTPGQGAREAFF. The CDR3 coding sequence is TGTGCCTGGACTCCGGGACAGGGGGCCCGTGAAGCTTTCTTT.

The chain carries TRBV4-3 and TRBJ1-2; the match to TRBD1 covers 7 bases. The V segment lost 3 bases and the J segment 5 bases; nucleotides outside the gene matches: 15. The CDR3 runs 17 residues. The germline CDR1 and CDR2 sequences are LGHNA and YSLEER. CDR3 sequence reads: CASSQQGRTGTPYGYTF. Here the CDR3 DNA reads TGCGCCAGCAGCCAGCAAGGAAGGACAGGCACACCTTATGGCTACACCTTC.

The rearrangement links TRBV15 to TRBJ2-3, with 9 bases aligning to TRBD1. The CDR3 contains 15 residues. The junction had 3 bases not matched to a gene; V was cut back by 3 bases and J by 2 bases. Germline V gene sequence: CDR1 LNHNV, CDR2 YYDKDF (reference sequence). In DNA, the CDR3 is TGTGCCACCAGCAGGGACAGGGGAACCACAGATACGCAGTATTTT. It yields the protein CATSRDRGTTDTQYF. Filled out from reference TRBV15 and TRBJ2-3, the complete variable domain reads DAMVIQNPRYQVTQFGKPVTLSCSQTLNHNVMYWYQQKSSQAPKLLFHYYDKDFNNEADTPDNFQSRRPNTSFCFLDIRSPGLGDTAMYLCATSRDRGTTDTQYFGPGTRLTVL.

The chain has TRBV7-2 and TRBJ2-3; TRBD2 is a possible D gene (6 bases). V was clipped by 1 base and J by 1 base, with 9 bases between them. The CDR3 covers 15 residues. Germline V gene data show CDR1 as SGHTA and CDR2 as FQGNSA. The CDR3 loop reads CASSLDGGGTDTQYF. As DNA, the CDR3 is TGTGCCAGCAGCTTAGACGGAGGGGGCACAGATACGCAGTATTTT.

The rearrangement joins TRBV5-4 to TRBJ2-1, with TRBD2 identical over 10 bases. The CDR3 sequence is 14 residues long. The V gene end was trimmed by 1 base and the J gene end by 9 bases; junction bases not matched to a gene: 4. CDR1 is SGHNT, CDR2 YYREEE, per germline (reference sequence). This chain's CDR3 is CASSLKRGGFEQFF. The CDR3, as DNA: TGTGCCAGCAGCTTGAAGCGGGGGGGCTTTGAGCAGTTCTTC.

This sequence joins TRBV25-1 and TRBJ1-1; a weak D match, TRBD1 (5 bases). Trimming cost V 7 bases and J 0 bases, with 15 bases left between them. CDR1 MGHDK and CDR2 SYGVNS come from the germline V gene. The CDR3 has 15 residues. CDR3 DNA sequence: TGTGCCAGCAATGAGGGAAGGGGTATGAACACTGAAGCTTTCTTT. This gives the protein CASNEGRGMNTEAFF.

The rearrangement joins TRBV5-1 to TRBJ1-1; 7 nucleotides agree with TRBD1. Per the germline V gene, CDR1 is SGHRS and CDR2 is YFSETQ. Germline trimming cut 10 bases from V and 0 bases from J; bases unmatched to any gene: 12. The CDR3 covers 15 residues. CDR3 nucleotides: TGCGCCGACAGGGTAGATGGCGATCTGAACACTGAAGCTTTCTTT. This encodes CADRVDGDLNTEAFF.

This rearrangement joins TRBV19 to TRBJ1-5, with 7 bases identical to TRBD1. Germline V gene sequence: CDR1 LNHDA, CDR2 SQIVND (reference sequence). The J segment lost 3 bases and the V segment lost 6 bases, leaving 5 bases of the junction unmatched. The CDR3 runs 14 residues. The CDR3 sequence: CASSGTVFNQPQHF. The CDR3 region has the DNA TGTGCCAGTAGCGGGACAGTCTTCAATCAGCCCCAGCATTTT.

The chain joins TRBV19 to TRBJ1-3, with 9 bases matching TRBD1. This CDR3 contains 15 residues. Losses at the gene ends were 9 bases for V and 4 bases for J; bases not matched to a gene: 10. Germline V CDR1 and CDR2: LNHDA, SQIVND (reference sequence). The CDR3 protein is CASTTQGAYGNTIYF. As DNA, the CDR3 is TGTGCCAGCACGACACAGGGGGCGTACGGAAACACCATATATTTT.

The rearrangement joins TRBV29-1 to TRBJ1-2, with 9 bases matching TRBD1. The V gene's germline CDR1 is SQVTM and CDR2 ANQGSEA. V lost 4 bases, J lost 9 bases, and 9 bases stayed unmatched. The CDR3 runs 13 residues. CDR3 amino acids: CSVGSTTGGRYTF. CDR3 nucleotides: TGCAGCGTTGGGTCTACAACAGGGGGCCGCTACACCTTC.

The V and J genes are TRBV9 and TRBJ2-5; D is unclear. Trimming took off 1 base at V and 4 bases at J, with 17 bases between the two ends. CDR1 SGDLS and CDR2 YYNGEE come from the germline V gene. CDR3 length: 16 amino acids. CDR3 coding DNA: TGTGCCAGCAGCGTAACCCCCCTTGCGGTTCCAGAGACCCAGTACTTC. This translates into CASSVTPLAVPETQYF.

This clone was seen more than once but under ten times. CDR3 nucleotide sequence: TGTGCCAGCAGCTTTACCACCGCCGGTTCACCCCTCCACTTT. The encoded protein is CASSFTTAGSPLHF. The J gene is TRBJ1-6, the V gene TRBV7-2, with D hard to call. V lost 3 bases and J lost 9, with 12 bases in between. The V gene's germline CDR1 is SGHTA and CDR2 FQGNSA. This CDR3 contains 14 residues.

The V gene is TRBV11-2, the J gene TRBJ2-2; no firm D call. The germline V gene encodes CDR1 SGHAT and CDR2 FQNNGV. The V end was cut by 1 base, the J end by 0 bases, with 12 bases between. This CDR3 has 17 amino acids. The CDR3 coding sequence is TGTGCCAGCAGCTTAGGGGTAGCTTTACCGAACACCGGGGAGCTGTTTTTT. It specifies CASSLGVALPNTGELFF.

The chain links TRBV7-6 to TRBJ2-7; 11 bases map to TRBD2. This CDR3 comprises 15 residues. After removal of 4 bases from V and 1 base from J, the junction contained 3 bases not matched to a gene. Germline assignment: CDR1 SGHVS and CDR2 FNYEAQ. The CDR3 DNA reads TGTGCCAGCAGCTCAGGGACTAGCGGATCCTACGAGCAGTACTTC. It codes for CASSSGTSGSYEQYF.

The CDR3 reads CASSPRTGFNYEQYF. The CDR3 coding sequence is TGTGCCAGCAGCCCTCGGACAGGTTTTAACTACGAGCAGTACTTC. The chain recombines TRBV9 with TRBJ2-7, with 7 bases lining up with TRBD1. The germline gives CDR1 SGDLS, CDR2 YYNGEE. The V and J ends lost 4 bases and 3 bases, in that order; junction bases with no gene match: 10. The CDR3 has 15 amino acids.

This sequence joins TRBV5-6 and TRBJ1-2, with 9 bases identical to TRBD1. After removal of 0 bases from V and 7 bases from J, the junction contained 13 bases not matched to a gene. Per the germline V gene, CDR1 is SGHDT and CDR2 is YYEEEE. The CDR3 runs 17 residues. CDR3 coding DNA: TGTGCCAGCAGCTTGGTGGTCGGGACAGGGAGTCCTAGTGGCTACACCTTC. Translated: CASSLVVGTGSPSGYTF. Variable domain in full (rest from reference TRBV5-6 and TRBJ1-2): DAGVTQSPTHLIKTRGQQVTLRCSPKSGHDTVSWYQQALGQGPQFIFQYYEEEERQRGNFPDRFSGHQFPNYSSELNVNALLLGDSALYLCASSLVVGTGSPSGYTFGSGTRLTVV.

The genes are TRBV19 and TRBJ1-6, with D possibly being TRBD1 (5 bases). This CDR3 contains 15 residues. Between the trimmed V and J ends, which lost 5 bases and 8 bases, there was a span of 16 bases. Germline assignment: CDR1 LNHDA and CDR2 SQIVND (reference sequence). DNA of the CDR3: TGTGCCAGTAGTTACTCAGGGATTGAAGATTCACCCCTCCACTTT. Its translation is CASSYSGIEDSPLHF.

The chain has TRBV7-9 and TRBJ2-7, with unresolved D. Trimming pared 0 bases from V and 6 bases from J, leaving 6 bases between. The V gene's germline CDR1 is SEHNR and CDR2 FQNEAQ (reference sequence). CDR3 length equals 12 residues. The CDR3 here is CASSLAAAEQYF. Here the CDR3 DNA reads TGTGCCAGCAGCTTAGCGGCGGCCGAGCAGTACTTC.

The V gene is TRBV2, the J gene TRBJ1-1; 7 nucleotides align to TRBD1. This CDR3 comprises 13 residues. CDR1 and CDR2 (germline): SNHLY, FYNNEI. V lost 6 bases, J lost 5 bases, and 6 bases stayed unmatched. The CDR3: CASRRQGRTEAFF. CDR3 nucleotide sequence: TGTGCCAGCAGAAGACAGGGTCGGACTGAAGCTTTCTTT. Filled out from reference TRBV2 and TRBJ1-1, the complete variable domain reads EPEVTQTPSHQVTQMGQEVILRCVPISNHLYFYWYRQILGQKVEFLVSFYNNEISEKSEIFDDQFSVERPDGSNFTLKIRSTKLEDSAMYFCASRRQGRTEAFFGQGTRLTVV.

The V call is TRBV6-5, the J call TRBJ1-6; 8 nucleotides line up with TRBD1. The CDR3 sequence is 16 residues long. CDR1 is MNHEY, CDR2 SVGAGI, per germline. The junction had 2 bases not matched to a gene; V was cut back by 0 bases and J by 4 bases. The CDR3 DNA sequence: TGTGCCAGCAGTTACTCTACAGGGGGGTATAATTCACCCCTCCACTTT. Protein product: CASSYSTGGYNSPLHF.

This clone was observed once. This chain joins TRBV18 and TRBJ1-6, with D possibly TRBD1 on 6 matching bases. The length of the CDR3 is 15 residues. V lost 2 bases and J 8 bases, leaving 13 bases between the germline ends. The V gene's germline CDR1 is KGHSH and CDR2 LQKENI. The CDR3 bases are TGTGCCAGCTCACCAGTTCAGGGGTACGATTCACCCCTCCACTTT. Translated: CASSPVQGYDSPLHF. Combining the CDR3 with reference TRBV18 and TRBJ1-6 gives the whole variable domain NAGVMQNPRHLVRRRGQEARLRCSPMKGHSHVYWYRQLPEEGLKFMVYLQKENIIDESGMPKERFSAEFPKEGPSILRIQQVVRGDSAAYFCASSPVQGYDSPLHFGNGTRLTVT.

This chain connects TRBV9 to TRBJ2-3, with 11 positions matching TRBD1. Germline CDR1 is SGDLS and CDR2 is YYNGEE. The CDR3 has 16 residues. The trim removed 2 bases at V and 4 bases at J, leaving 6 bases unmatched. CDR3 sequence (DNA): TGTGCCAGCAGCGTTGCCCCGGGACAGGGGGCAGATACGCAGTATTTT. This sequence encodes CASSVAPGQGADTQYF.

The rearrangement links TRBV7-2 to TRBJ2-2, with TRBD1 matching 8 bases. CDR3 length: 15 amino acids. Trimming removed 4 bases from V and 5 bases from J; junction bases left unmatched: 6. In germline, CDR1 is SGHTA, CDR2 FQGNSA. For the CDR3, the DNA is TGTGCCAGCAGCTCCCGCCGGACAGGGACCGGGGAGCTGTTTTTT. Translating gives CASSSRRTGTGELFF.

The chain carries TRBV27 and TRBJ1-2, with D possibly TRBD1 on 5 matching bases. Trimming pared 3 bases from V and 4 bases from J, leaving 9 bases between. Germline V CDR1 and CDR2: MNHEY, SMNVEV (reference sequence). The CDR3 contains 13 residues. Here the CDR3 DNA reads TGTGCCAGCAGTTTGGGGCGGAGCTATGGCTACACCTTC. Translation gives CASSLGRSYGYTF.

The sample holds a few counts of this clone. The chain is built from TRBV5-1 and TRBJ2-1; 7 bases map to TRBD1. The V and J ends lost 3 bases and 6 bases, in that order; junction bases with no gene match: 3. This CDR3 has 13 residues. Germline V gives CDR1 SGHRS, CDR2 YFSETQ. The chain's CDR3 is CASSSGTVNEQFF. The CDR3 DNA reads TGCGCCAGCAGCTCCGGGACAGTCAATGAGCAGTTCTTC.